This T cell receptor (beta chain) was recovered during a study of T cells in Graves' hyperthyroidism and ophthalmopathy. Authors of the study amplified TCR beta CDR3 regions from RNA transcripts. An initial round of RT-PCR targeting the TCR CDR3 relied on the HTBI primer set. TCRdb reprocessed the multiplex PCR reads via MiXCR and lists one record per CDR3 protein. The sample includes fewer than 350,000 distinct CDR3 sequences, around 20% of them seen just once. This CDR3 is built from 15 residues. V was pared by 0 bases and J by 7 bases, with 8 bases of the junction left unmatched. The V gene's germline CDR1 is GTSNPN and CDR2 SVGIG (reference sequence).

This sequence originates from a woman aged 50 to 60 with Graves' hyperthyroidism. The sequenced sample was blood. The genes are TRBV30 and TRBJ2-1, with 8 bases lining up with TRBD1. This CDR3 is CAWSVAGGLVNEQFF. CDR3 DNA: TGTGCCTGGAGTGTAGCAGGGGGCCTTGTGAATGAGCAGTTCTTC.